The entry below gives a single TCR beta chain sequence along with its context. Its antigen is unidentified. The data were taken from a study of cytomegalovirus exposure and HLA in healthy donors. In the study overall: Tens of millions of unique TCRs, all from HLA-typed donors, were included in an early release of the data. Study-wide points: In a later analysis, a missense DCLRE1C variant was linked to TCR beta V- and J-gene trimming. Association of 16,951 TCR beta sequences with HLA alleles was found at 0.05 false discovery rate in a later analysis. Investigators reported approximately 170 TCR beta chains as tied to cytomegalovirus.

CDR1 SGHRS and CDR2 YFSETQ come from the germline V gene. Trimming took off 0 bases at V and 0 bases at J, with 7 bases between the two ends. The CDR3 has 14 residues. The PCR employed 60 Vbeta primers together with 13 Jbeta primers. TCRdb's table, derived via immunoSEQ multiplex PCR, lists solely in-frame clones and lacks some. The sample includes about 190,000 clones, 80% to 85% of them seen just once. V usage is TRBV5-1 and J usage is TRBJ2-7; no clear D gene. Sequenced input: PBMCs. This receptor was taken from a boy younger than 18 in good health and CMV-seronegative. For the CDR3, the DNA is TGCGCCAGCAGCTTGGCCTGGAGCTCCTACGAGCAGTACTTC. Amino acids: CASSLAWSSYEQYF.